The sequence of this T cell receptor beta chain was determined in a study of beta chain features in type 1 diabetes. On average, the one heparinised blood draw given by each donor was approximately 120 mL. TCRB transcripts that were expressed got sequenced, as all of the isolated RNA had been reverse transcribed. The protocol was immunoSEQ multiplex PCR, while the TCRdb copy is restricted to in-frame clones and leaves out a portion. Found here are 310,000 or so clones, roughly a tenth of them singletons; the top ten hold roughly 1%. Comments on this clone: What it recognizes is unknown.

The CDR3 sequence is 14 residues long. Germline lookup yields CDR1 LNHDA and CDR2 SQIVND (reference sequence). V was shortened by 4 bases and J by 1 base, with 10 bases between the two germline ends. Study-wide points: These data did not resolve whether HLA type affects TCRB rearrangement. The study found that naive, central memory and Treg TCRB repertoires appeared more similar in patients than in healthy donors. cDNA sequencing could over-represent cells with high TCR expression. There was a moderate but significant shortening of TCRB CDR3s in all four CD4+ subsets of Type 1 diabetes patients.

Sequencing input: central memory CD4+ T cells from blood. The chain combines TRBV19 with TRBJ1-1, with D unresolved. The clonotype comes from a man aged 30 to 39 with type 1 diabetes. Here the CDR3 reads CASSTGNENTEAFF. Here the CDR3 DNA reads TGTGCCAGTAGTACCGGAAACGAGAACACTGAAGCTTTCTTT. Full variable domain (missing parts from reference TRBV19 and TRBJ1-1): DGGITQSPKYLFRKEGQNVTLSCEQNLNHDAMYWYRQDPGQGLRLIYYSQIVNDFQKGDIAEGYSVSREKKESFPLTVTSAQKNPTAFYLCASSTGNENTEAFFGQGTRLTVV.